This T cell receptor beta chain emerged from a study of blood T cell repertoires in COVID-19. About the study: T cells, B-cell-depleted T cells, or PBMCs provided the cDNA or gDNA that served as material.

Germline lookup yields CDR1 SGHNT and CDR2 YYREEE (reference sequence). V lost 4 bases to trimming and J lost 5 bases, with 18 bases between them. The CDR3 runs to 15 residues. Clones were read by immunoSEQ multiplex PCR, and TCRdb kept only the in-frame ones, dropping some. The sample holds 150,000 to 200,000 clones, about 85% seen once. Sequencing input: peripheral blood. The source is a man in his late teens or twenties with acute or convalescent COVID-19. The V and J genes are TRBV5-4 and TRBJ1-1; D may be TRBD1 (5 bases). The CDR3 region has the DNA TGTGCCAGCAGCGGCAGGGAAATGACGCGAACTGAAGCTTTCTTT. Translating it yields CASSGREMTRTEAFF.